This T cell receptor (beta chain) was sequenced in a study of vaccination and CD4 T cells after COVID-19 (dated by TCRdb to between 2021 and 2024). Regarding the research as a whole: SARS-CoV-2 positivity had been established in the convalescent patients by nasal swab PCR, and mild disease was recorded in nine or ten of these patients and severe disease in one. The cultures were stimulated with overlapping spike peptide pools from SARS-CoV-2 and from the common cold coronaviruses HCoV-NL63, HCoV-OC43 and HCoV-229E. Each participant got two doses of either the Pfizer-BioNTech BNT162b2 vaccine (n=8) or the Moderna mRNA-1273 vaccine (n=2). In roughly 10 COVID-19 convalescent patients and several infection-naive healthy vaccine recipients, the spike-specific CD4+ TCR repertoire before mRNA vaccination was compared with the repertoire after mRNA vaccination. Post-vaccine blood samples were obtained a median of roughly 75 days after the second vaccine dose, with a range of roughly 12 to 250 days. Post-COVID blood samples from convalescent patients were collected a median of around 100 days after diagnosis, with a range of about 30 to 170 days. Control cultures used a CEFX viral epitope pool as positive control, an HIV-1 Nef peptide pool as negative control, or no peptide. The convalescent cohort comprised six males and four females, including two Hispanic individuals, seven Caucasians, two Asians and one multiracial person. What the work shows at the level of the full study, not this receptor alone: Relatively few convalescent patients were included in the study, and early timepoints after natural infection were not analyzed. Among convalescent patients, a median roughly 90% of the SARS-CoV-2-reactive clones seen after vaccination appeared only after vaccination, which suggests priming specific to the vaccine. An increase in the median number of SARS-CoV-2-reactive clonotypes from roughly 20 after infection to 38 after vaccination was observed, but the change was not found to be significant. Of the vaccine-specific clones in convalescent patients, 304 of 307, or nearly all, reacted only to SARS-CoV-2 spike and did not cross-react with common cold coronaviruses.

Relative to germline, V is 0 bases shorter and J is 5 bases shorter, with 7 bases between their ends. There are 13 amino acids in the CDR3, from cysteine to phenylalanine inclusive. Solely the CDR3 DNA is kept, with 39 bases framed from the first base. CDR1 SGHVS and CDR2 FNYEAQ are derived from the germline V gene. Explained via the paper, the treatment or condition label denotes: approximately nine-day PBMC culture with coronavirus spike peptide pools or control peptides (ViraFEST assay). The study used the ViraFEST assay, which expanded antigen-specific T cells with peptide pools and then identified expanded clonotypes by TCR sequencing. The positive SARS-CoV-2 PCR tests of the convalescent patients were dated from March to December 2020, before the Alpha, Beta and Delta variants emerged in the United States. PBMCs were cultured at under 2.5 million per well in IMDM supplemented with 5% human AB serum and 9 to 10 IU/ml IL-2, with 9.5 to 10 ug/ml peptide pools added. On days 3 and 7, half of the culture medium was replaced with fresh IL-2-containing medium. After ten to eleven days of culture, CD4+ T cells were isolated by negative selection using the EasySep CD4+ T cell isolation kit. Ficoll-Paque Plus gradient centrifugation was used to isolate PBMCs from whole blood, and the isolated PBMCs were then either used fresh or cryopreserved at -140C. Culture conditions were generally each tested in triplicate wells.

On this clonotype: Its antigen target is currently unknown. Base qualities are missing; no much larger clone stands one base away.

Library preparation was by PCR. DNA from cultured CD4+ T cells underwent TCR sequencing with the Oncomine TCR Beta short-read assay at the Johns Hopkins FTIC core. The QIAamp micro DNA kit was used to extract genomic DNA from the cultured CD4+ T cells. Oncomine TCR Beta libraries made from cultured CD4+ T cells were pooled using unique dual indexes and sequenced on an Illumina iSeq 100. The original methods were these. Non-productive sequences were removed, and CDR3s not starting with C, not ending with F or W, or shorter than 7 amino acids were discarded. The MANAFEST web application was used to identify antigen-specific clonotypes by comparing peptide-stimulated wells against reference wells and other culture wells. An FDR below 0.05, an odds ratio above 5, and a productive frequency above 0.1% in at least two of three replicate wells were required for clones to be considered positive. Cross-reactive clonotypes were defined as significantly expanded in both SARS-CoV-2 spike wells and at least one common cold coronavirus spike condition. Similarity between CDR3 sequences was evaluated in R version 3.6.1 using Levenshtein distances (stringdist) and unrooted phylogenetic trees (ape). Starting from the raw public reads, TCRdb applied fastp trimming at Q25, assembled clones with MiXCR and retained in-frame beta chains. Identical CDR3 proteins give one entry, which carries the most common genes and DNA. In this record, the V and J calls reflect TCRdb's handling and not the investigators' own analysis. Recorded for this sample are around 21,000 distinct CDR3 sequences; around 50% of them occurred a single time. The ten largest account for approximately 10% of the sample.

The chain is encoded by TRBV7-6 joined to TRBJ2-5; confidence is insufficient to name the D gene. The sequence came from a human donor who had recovered from COVID-19. The sequenced sample consisted of CD4+ T cells from blood, cultured in vitro. CDR3 reads: CASSLASSETQYF. The nucleotide sequence reads TGTGCCAGCAGCTTAGCCTCCTCCGAGACCCAGTACTTC.